The 18 T cell receptor beta chains reported below all come from one sample, sequenced in a study of CD8+ T cells in alopecia areata. Specified treatment: oral pan-JAK inhibitor, 5-10 mg twice daily. RNA, once extracted, was reverse transcribed into cDNA for use as the sequencing template. The method was immunoSEQ multiplex PCR; TCRdb's version includes in-frame clones alone and lacks a portion of them. The sample carries more than 110,000 clones, 65% to 90% recorded once. The material was CD8+ T cells sorted from blood, obtained at week 4, from a patient treated with tofacitinib. The receptor set was obtained from a human donor with alopecia areata.

The chain combines TRBV6-6 with TRBJ2-4; 9 nucleotides align to TRBD1. After removal of 6 bases from V and 1 base from J, the junction contained 7 bases not matched to a gene. The V gene's germline CDR1 is MNHNY and CDR2 SVGAGI (reference sequence). This CDR3 region has 16 residues. The CDR3 DNA reads TGTGCCAGCAGCCACAGGGGGCTAGAGGCCAAAAACATTCAGTACTTC. It yields the protein CASSHRGLEAKNIQYF.

This clone was seen only a few times. The chain joins TRBV6-5 to TRBJ2-7, with D possibly TRBD1 on 6 matching bases. V was clipped by 6 bases and J by 2 bases, with 14 bases between them. CDR3 length equals 14 residues. Germline V lookup: CDR1 MNHEY, CDR2 SVGAGI. The CDR3 nucleotides are TGTGCCAGCAGCCTGACAGGTACCGCCTACGAGCAGTACTTC. It codes for CASSLTGTAYEQYF.

The chain couples TRBV6-1 to TRBJ2-3, with D unresolved. The germline V and J ends were trimmed by 4 bases and 2 bases, with 7 bases remaining between them. The germline V gene has CDR1 MNHNS and CDR2 SASEGT. This CDR3 spans 13 amino acids. As DNA, the CDR3 is TGTGCCAGCAGTGCTTGGACCACAGATACGCAGTATTTT. Its translation: CASSAWTTDTQYF.

In regard to this clone: An end of the junction does not agree with germline; a read error may underlie this. The chain is built from TRBV7-9 and TRBJ2-2; tentative D call: TRBD1 (5 bases). Germline assignment: CDR1 SEHNR and CDR2 FQNEAQ (reference sequence). This CDR3 comprises 15 residues. CDR3 DNA: TGTGCCAGCAGGTTAGACAGCCGGAACGCCGGGGAGCTGTTTTTT. Translating gives CASRLDSRNAGELFF. Looking up the rest from reference TRBV7-9 and TRBJ2-2 gives the full variable domain: DTGVSQNPRHKITKRGQNVTFRCDPISEHNRLYWYRQTLGQGPEFLTYFQNEAQLEKSRLLSDRFSAERPKGSFSTLEIQRTEQGDSAMYLCASRLDSRNAGELFFGEGSRLTVL.

The genes are TRBV4-1 and TRBJ1-2, with D unclear. CDR3 size: 15 residues. Between the trimmed V and J ends, which lost 1 base and 0 bases, there was a span of 9 bases. Germline V CDR1 and CDR2: MGHRA, YSYEKL. The CDR3 DNA is TGCGCCAGCAGCCAAGTTGCCAACCCTAACTATGGCTACACCTTC. This sequence encodes CASSQVANPNYGYTF.

The chain recombines TRBV11-2 with TRBJ2-5; 13 bases are shared with TRBD2. V trimming: 5 bases; J trimming: 1 base; junction bases outside the gene matches: 1. Germline lookup yields CDR1 SGHAT and CDR2 FQNNGV. This CDR3 has 15 amino acids. The chain's CDR3 is CASSRTSGGQETQYF. As DNA, the CDR3 is TGTGCCAGCAGCAGGACTAGCGGGGGCCAAGAGACCCAGTACTTC.

The chain has TRBV2 and TRBJ1-1; a weak D match, TRBD1 (6 bases). This CDR3 spans 16 amino acids. V was pared by 3 bases and J by 0 bases, with 14 bases between. Germline values: CDR1 SNHLY, CDR2 FYNNEI. The CDR3 spells CASSEARGYMNTEAFF. DNA of the CDR3: TGTGCCAGCAGTGAGGCCAGGGGATACATGAACACTGAAGCTTTCTTT.

The chain couples TRBV6-5 to TRBJ2-7, with 7 bases identical to TRBD2. From germline, CDR1 is MNHEY and CDR2 SVGAGI. The CDR3 sequence is 13 residues long. The V and J ends lost 2 bases and 4 bases, in that order; junction bases with no gene match: 2. CDR3 sequence reads: CASSYGTNYEQYF. The CDR3 bases are TGTGCCAGCAGTTACGGGACTAATTACGAGCAGTACTTC.

In DNA, the CDR3 is TGTGCCAGCCGCCATCGTGCAGCGGGGGGGCTAGAGACCCAGTACTTC. Translating gives CASRHRAAGGLETQYF. The genes are TRBV2 and TRBJ2-5; TRBD2 matches at 10 bases. There are 16 residues in the CDR3. Trimming at V came to 8 bases and at J to 4 bases, leaving 13 bases not matched to a gene. In germline, CDR1 is SNHLY, CDR2 FYNNEI.

The V and J genes are TRBV29-1 and TRBJ2-1; D may be TRBD2 (5 bases). From germline, CDR1 is SQVTM and CDR2 ANQGSEA. The CDR3 extends over 15 amino acids. The V end lost 0 bases, the J end lost 8 bases, and 17 bases lay between the germline ends. CDR3 nucleotide sequence: TGCAGCGTTGAAGATCGAGGGCAGCTTGGCGATGAGCAGTTCTTC. Translation gives CSVEDRGQLGDEQFF.

The CDR3 is CASATGLAAYEQYF. The DNA for the CDR3 is TGTGCCAGCGCAACCGGACTAGCGGCCTACGAGCAGTACTTC. The chain uses TRBV27 and TRBJ2-7; 10 positions match TRBD2. The CDR3 extends over 14 amino acids. The germline CDR1 and CDR2 sequences are MNHEY and SMNVEV (reference sequence). The trim removed 8 bases at V and 2 bases at J, leaving 6 bases unmatched.

The rearrangement joins TRBV6-5 to TRBJ1-6; a weak D match, TRBD1 (5 bases). The ends were cut back, 7 bases at V and 5 bases at J, with 9 bases in the middle. The germline V gene encodes CDR1 MNHEY and CDR2 SVGAGI. The CDR3 has 13 residues. CDR3 sequence (DNA): TGTGCCAGCACCTGGGACCATAATTCACCCCTCCACTTT. It encodes CASTWDHNSPLHF.

The chain combines TRBV5-6 with TRBJ2-7; 10 nucleotides align to TRBD1. The CDR3 covers 16 residues. Germline V lookup: CDR1 SGHDT, CDR2 YYEEEE. Trimming cost V 0 bases and J 2 bases; bases outside gene matches: 5. Written as DNA, the CDR3 is TGTGCCAGCAGCTTGGCCCGAGGACAGGGGGCCTACGAGCAGTACTTC. Its protein is CASSLARGQGAYEQYF.

The rearrangement joins TRBV5-1 to TRBJ2-5; D might be TRBD1 or TRBD2, each matching 5 bases. The CDR3 has 16 amino acids. Germline CDR1 SGHRS, CDR2 YFSETQ. V was trimmed by 4 bases and J by 5 bases, leaving 21 bases between them. Here the CDR3 DNA reads TGCGCCAGCAGCCAACTGGGACCACGTCCGAGGGAGACCCAGTACTTC. Its translation is CASSQLGPRPRETQYF.

This clone was seen once. The rearrangement links TRBV29-1 to TRBJ2-2, with D hard to call. The germline V gene has CDR1 SQVTM and CDR2 ANQGSEA. CDR3 size: 12 residues. V was shortened by 6 bases and J by 0 bases, with 5 bases between the two germline ends. The CDR3 spells CSVHSNTGELFF. CDR3 DNA: TGCAGCGTCCACTCGAACACCGGGGAGCTGTTTTTT.

In its sample, this clone was seen once. Here the CDR3 DNA reads TGCAGCGTTGGCAGGGCGAACACCGGGGAGCTGTTTTTT. It encodes CSVGRANTGELFF. The chain combines TRBV29-1 with TRBJ2-2; TRBD1 is a possible D gene (5 bases). Trimming shortened V by 4 bases and J by 0 bases, and 6 bases separated the two germline ends. Germline V gene sequence: CDR1 SQVTM, CDR2 ANQGSEA. This CDR3 has 13 residues.

This clone was observed a handful of times. This sequence joins TRBV7-9 and TRBJ2-2; 9 nucleotides match TRBD1. V shed 4 bases, J shed 6 bases, and the junction held 9 bases outside the gene matches. This CDR3 is 16 amino acids long. The germline gives CDR1 SEHNR, CDR2 FQNEAQ (reference sequence). CDR3 nucleotide sequence: TGTGCCAGCAGCTCCTGGACAGGGGAAGTTTCCGGGGAGCTGTTTTTT. As protein: CASSSWTGEVSGELFF.

J is TRBJ2-7 and V is TRBV11-2; no clear D gene. Germline CDR1 and CDR2: SGHAT and FQNNGV. This CDR3 is 13 amino acids long. The V end was cut by 5 bases, the J end by 0 bases, with 8 bases between. The CDR3 bases are TGTGCCAGCAGCATTCCTAGCTCCTACGAGCAGTACTTC. Translation: CASSIPSSYEQYF.